Below are 15 T cell receptor beta chains sequenced from a single sample in a study of blood T cell repertoires in COVID-19. Sequencing was performed with immunoSEQ multiplex PCR; in TCRdb, only in-frame clones are kept and a portion is missing. The table has roughly 190,000 clones, around 80% seen once. The sequenced sample was PBMCs or T cells enriched from blood (not recorded which). These receptors were collected from a woman aged 50 to 60 with acute COVID-19.

This sequence joins TRBV9 and TRBJ2-1; TRBD2 is a possible D gene (5 bases). Germline CDR1 reads SGDLS; CDR2 reads YYNGEE. This CDR3 spans 19 amino acids. V lost 0 bases, J lost 7 bases, and 26 bases lay in between. The CDR3 DNA reads as TGTGCCAGCAGCGTAGATGTCTCGGGGTTGGTGCCCAAACGAAATGAGCAGTTCTTC. It translates to CASSVDVSGLVPKRNEQFF.

The chain couples TRBV7-2 to TRBJ2-5; 10 nucleotides line up with TRBD1. V was pared by 5 bases and J by 4 bases, with 10 bases of the junction left unmatched. In germline, CDR1 is SGHTA, CDR2 FQGNSA. The CDR3 has 16 amino acids. In DNA, the CDR3 is TGTGCCAGCAGCAGCAGGGACAGGGGCGAGCGAGAGACCCAGTACTTC. It codes for CASSSRDRGERETQYF.

The chain couples TRBV27 to TRBJ1-1; the D gene is possibly TRBD1 (5 bases). Deletions cut 5 bases from V and 4 bases from J, with 17 bases between. The CDR3 runs to 15 residues. Per germline, CDR1 MNHEY and CDR2 SMNVEV (reference sequence). The CDR3 is CASSLFRGGGTEAFF. CDR3 coding DNA: TGTGCCAGCAGTCTGTTCCGGGGGGGAGGCACTGAAGCTTTCTTT.

This rearrangement joins TRBV30 to TRBJ1-5; TRBD1 agrees at 8 bases. The CDR3 is 14 amino acids. Germline V gene sequence: CDR1 GTSNPN, CDR2 SVGIG (reference sequence). The J segment lost 7 bases and the V segment lost 0 bases, leaving 5 bases of the junction unmatched. The CDR3: CAWSVNRGEQPQHF. DNA for the CDR3: TGTGCCTGGAGTGTAAACAGGGGGGAGCAGCCCCAGCATTTT.

To note about this clone: Other DNA sequences from this sample encode an identical CDR3 as well. The chain has TRBV7-2 and TRBJ1-5; D is uncertain. V shed 1 base and J shed 2 bases, with 6 bases lying between them. The germline V gene encodes CDR1 SGHTA and CDR2 FQGNSA. The CDR3 extends over 14 amino acids. CDR3: CASSLERGNQPQHF. The CDR3 DNA reads as TGTGCCAGCAGCTTAGAACGGGGCAATCAGCCCCAGCATTTT.

CDR3 sequence: CASSDGQGWTDTQYF. The CDR3 DNA reads TGCGCCAGCAGTGATGGGCAGGGTTGGACAGATACGCAGTATTTT. The V and J genes are TRBV10-1 and TRBJ2-3; possibly TRBD1 for D (5 bases). There are 15 residues in the CDR3. Germline loops: CDR1 WNHNN, CDR2 SYGVQD (reference sequence). Between the trimmed V and J ends, which lost 3 bases and 3 bases, there was a span of 13 bases.

This clone has only one observation. V and J are TRBV7-2 and TRBJ2-1; perhaps TRBD1 as D (7 bases). Trimming removed 4 bases at V and 7 bases at J, with 20 bases between. Germline V gene data show CDR1 as SGHTA and CDR2 as FQGNSA. The CDR3 sequence is 16 residues long. The CDR3 DNA sequence: TGTGCCAGCAGCTCGTTTCAGGGGGGCACCCATAATGAGCAGTTCTTC. Amino acid sequence: CASSSFQGGTHNEQFF.

This clone was observed once. This rearrangement joins TRBV5-1 to TRBJ2-3; TRBD2 matches at 13 bases. The V gene's germline CDR1 is SGHRS and CDR2 YFSETQ. CDR3 length: 17 amino acids. V shed 4 bases and J 4 bases; nucleotides not matched to a gene: 9. In nucleotides, the CDR3 is TGCGCCAGCAGCCCGCGGACTAGCGGGGGAGGCGCAGATACGCAGTATTTT. Its protein product is CASSPRTSGGGADTQYF.

The chain combines TRBV7-6 with TRBJ2-3, with D uncertain. V lost 2 bases, J lost 1 base, and 13 bases lay in between. This CDR3 has 16 residues. CDR1 and CDR2 (germline): SGHVS, FNYEAQ. CDR3 nucleotide sequence: TGTGCCAGCAGCTTATCTGTACAGCCTGGCACAGATACGCAGTATTTT. The encoded protein is CASSLSVQPGTDTQYF.

The rearrangement uses TRBV28 and TRBJ1-5, with TRBD1 identical over 7 bases. This CDR3 is built from 13 residues. V shed 5 bases and J 6 bases; nucleotides not matched to a gene: 4. Germline V gives CDR1 MDHEN, CDR2 SYDVKM. The CDR3 sequence: CASSPGTAQPQHF. CDR3 in DNA: TGTGCCAGCAGTCCTGGGACAGCTCAGCCCCAGCATTTT.

The gene calls are TRBV7-9 and TRBJ2-5, with TRBD2 as a possible D gene (5 bases). V was trimmed by 3 bases and J by 5 bases, leaving 13 bases between them. The V gene's germline CDR1 is SEHNR and CDR2 FQNEAQ (reference sequence). This CDR3 comprises 14 residues. This CDR3 reads CASSLVRVAETQYF. In DNA form, the CDR3 reads TGTGCCAGCAGCTTGGTGAGGGTGGCGGAGACCCAGTACTTC.

The J gene is TRBJ2-2, the V gene TRBV5-4; 7 bases fit TRBD2. Looked up from germline, CDR1 is SGHNT and CDR2 is YYREEE (reference sequence). This CDR3 comprises 15 residues. The ends lost 4 bases at V and 2 bases at J; junction bases unmatched: 5. CDR3: CASSRSGANTGELFF. The CDR3 DNA sequence: TGTGCCAGCAGCCGGAGCGGGGCCAACACCGGGGAGCTGTTTTTT.

J is TRBJ2-2 and V is TRBV5-1; 10 bases map to TRBD2. The length of the CDR3 is 14 residues. Germline V lookup: CDR1 SGHRS, CDR2 YFSETQ. The V and J ends lost 4 bases and 8 bases, in that order; junction bases with no gene match: 5. The CDR3 DNA reads TGCGCCAGCAGCCAAGGGACTAGCGCTGGGGAGCTGTTTTTT. Amino acid sequence: CASSQGTSAGELFF. Looking up the rest from reference TRBV5-1 and TRBJ2-2 gives the full variable domain: KAGVTQTPRYLIKTRGQQVTLSCSPISGHRSVSWYQQTPGQGLQFLFEYFSETQRNKGNFPGRFSGRQFSNSRSEMNVSTLELGDSALYLCASSQGTSAGELFFGEGSRLTVL.

In this sample, this clone turned up once. The rearrangement joins TRBV6-2 or TRBV6-3 to TRBJ1-2; 7 bases match TRBD1. From germline, CDR1 is MNHEY and CDR2 SVGEGT. CDR3 length equals 17 residues. The J segment lost 4 bases and the V segment lost 0 bases, leaving 11 bases of the junction unmatched. The CDR3 region is CASSYSGQPMFGYGYTF. In DNA, the CDR3 is TGTGCCAGCAGTTACTCGGGACAGCCGATGTTTGGCTATGGCTACACCTTC.

The V call is TRBV5-1, the J call TRBJ1-1; possible D gene TRBD1, 5 bases. The V gene lost 0 bases and the J gene lost 10 bases, with 16 bases spanning the gap. The CDR3 spans 14 residues. Germline V CDR1 and CDR2: SGHRS, YFSETQ. The CDR3 coding sequence is TGCGCCAGCAGCTTGGGTTTGGGGGTCGGGGGAGCTTTCTTT. This codes for CASSLGLGVGGAFF.